The rows below give T cell receptor beta chains drawn from one sample of a study of vaccination and CD4 T cells after COVID-19. Using its own MiXCR run on the PCR reads, TCRdb lists one record per CDR3 protein. The data show some 7,600 distinct CDR3 sequences, 43% seen once. No antigens are known for them. Specimen: CD4+ T cells from blood, cultured in vitro. Source of these receptors: a human donor in good health. Each CDR3 is given with its conserved first and last residue. D genes are given only for firm matches. Size is omitted from some rows. Given values are once, few, many or a class for expanded clones.

>TRBJ1-5|TRBD1|few|TRBV12-3/TRBV12-4
TGTGCCAGCAGCCAGGGGGCGTTCAATCAGCCCCAGCATTTT
CASSQGAFNQPQHF
>TRBJ2-7|TRBD2|NA|TRBV6-5
TGTGCCAGCAGTTACGGGACTAGCGGCTACGAGCAGTACTTC
CASSYGTSGYEQYF
>TRBJ1-2|NA|NA|TRBV14
TGTGCCAGCAGCCAAGATCTGGGGGGGAAGTATGGCTACACCTTC
CASSQDLGGKYGYTF
>TRBJ2-7|TRBD1|NA|TRBV18
TGTGCCAGCTCACCGGAACAGGGGTTATCCTACGAGCAGTACTTC
CASSPEQGLSYEQYF
>TRBJ2-3|NA|NA|TRBV2
TGTGCCAGCAGCGCGGAACAGACTAGCACAGATACGCAGTATTTT
CASSAEQTSTDTQYF
>TRBJ1-3|NA|NA|TRBV7-2
TGTGCCAGCAGCTTAGCAGGCTCTGGAAACACCATATATTTT
CASSLAGSGNTIYF
>TRBJ1-4|NA|NA|TRBV7-9
TGTGCCAGCAGCTTAGTAATCGGGGGTAAGGATGAAAAACTGTTTTTT
CASSLVIGGKDEKLFF
>TRBJ1-4|NA|NA|TRBV6-1
TGTGCCAGCGGACGACAGACAACTAATGAAAAACTGTTTTTT
CASGRQTTNEKLFF
>TRBJ2-7|TRBD1|once|TRBV12-3/TRBV12-4
TGTGCCAGCAGTCCCCGACAGGGTTCCACCCAGGGGCAGTACTTC
CASSPRQGSTQGQYF
>TRBJ2-3|TRBD2|NA|TRBV6-4
TGTGCCAGCAGTGCTAGCGGGGGGGCTACAGATACGCAGTATTTT
CASSASGGATDTQYF
>TRBJ1-1|NA|NA|TRBV10-3
TGTGCCATCAGTGGCCTACCCTTTGAAGCTTTCTTT
CAISGLPFEAFF
>TRBJ2-7|NA|few|TRBV25-1
TGTGCCAGCAGTGTTCTCGGGGCAGGGCTGGGCGAGCAGTACTTC
CASSVLGAGLGEQYF
>TRBJ2-6|TRBD1|NA|TRBV5-1
TGCGCCAGCAGCAGAACAGGGGGTGGGGCCAACGTCCTGACTTTC
CASSRTGGGANVLTF
>TRBJ2-5|TRBD1|NA|TRBV20-1
TGCAGTGCTAGAGGGGGGGACAGGATAAAGACCCAGTACTTC
CSARGGDRIKTQYF
>TRBJ2-2|NA|once|TRBV7-9
TGTGCCAGCAGCTTACAGGGCCGCAGGGGACGGAACACCGGGGAGCTGTTTTTT
CASSLQGRRGRNTGELFF
>TRBJ2-5|NA|NA|TRBV25-1
TGTGCCACGACAGAAGAGACCCAGTACTTC
CATTEETQYF
>TRBJ2-1|NA|NA|TRBV10-3
TGTGCCATTCAGGGTGGAAATGAGCAGTTCTTC
CAIQGGNEQFF
>TRBJ2-5|NA|few|TRBV20-1
TGCAGTGCTAGGGGGGAAGAGACCCAGTACTTC
CSARGEETQYF
>TRBJ1-2|TRBD1|few|TRBV19
TGTGCCAGTAGTAGGACAGGGAGGGAGTATGGCTACACCTTC
CASSRTGREYGYTF
>TRBJ2-1|NA|NA|TRBV6-1
TGTGCCAGCAGAGGGGGCAATGAGCAGTTCTTC
CASRGGNEQFF
>TRBJ1-2|NA|NA|TRBV27
TGTGCCAGCAGTCCCCGGTTGGGTTCCTATGGCTACACCTTC
CASSPRLGSYGYTF
>TRBJ1-1|NA|few|TRBV11-1
TGTGCCAGCAGTAGGGCTCTCGGTCCGTTGAACACTGAAGCTTTCTTT
CASSRALGPLNTEAFF
>TRBJ1-5|NA|NA|TRBV25-1
TGTGCCAGCAGTGGTGACTTGGGCAATCAGCCCCAGCATTTT
CASSGDLGNQPQHF
>TRBJ1-4|TRBD1|large|TRBV7-6
TGTGCCAGCAGCCCCGGGACAGGGACGGGTGAAAAACTGTTTTTT
CASSPGTGTGEKLFF
>TRBJ2-3|NA|NA|TRBV6-1
TGTGCCAGCACCAGACAGGTTGGGACAGATACGCAGTATTTT
CASTRQVGTDTQYF
>TRBJ2-5|NA|NA|TRBV6-1
TGTGCCAGCAGTGAAGGAAGGGGCGCAGAGACCCAGTACTTC
CASSEGRGAETQYF
>TRBJ1-5|TRBD1|NA|TRBV2
TGTGCCAGCAGTGATAGAGGGGGCATTTATCAGCCCCAGCATTTT
CASSDRGGIYQPQHF
>TRBJ1-3|NA|NA|TRBV20-1
TGCAGTGCTAGGGGACCGGGGAACACCATATATTTT
CSARGPGNTIYF
>TRBJ1-6|NA|few|TRBV7-9
TGTGCCAGCAGCTTAGAGGACAGCCTCAATTCACCCCTCCACTTT
CASSLEDSLNSPLHF
>TRBJ1-2|NA|NA|TRBV28
TGTGCCAGCAGCCAAACAGGGAACGGCTATGGCTACACCTTC
CASSQTGNGYGYTF
>TRBJ2-7|NA|few|TRBV15
TGTGCCACCAGCAGAGATACAGATGGCGAGCAGTACTTC
CATSRDTDGEQYF
>TRBJ1-2|TRBD1|NA|TRBV19
TGTGCCAGTAGTATAGCAGGGACAGGGCACTATGGCTACACCTTC
CASSIAGTGHYGYTF
>TRBJ1-1|NA|NA|TRBV29-1
TGCAGCGTTGATAGGGGGAACACTGAAGCTTTCTTT
CSVDRGNTEAFF